The 30 T cell receptor beta chains below come from one sample, sequenced in a study of T cells in Graves' hyperthyroidism and ophthalmopathy. There were TCR beta CDR3 regions amplified from RNA transcripts. Researchers ran a first-round RT-PCR on the TCR CDR3 using the HTBI primer set. TCRdb used MiXCR to reprocess the multiplex PCR reads, holding one entry per CDR3 protein. Altogether 450,000 to 600,000 distinct CDR3 sequences are present, around 13% being singletons, with the ten largest covering around 14%. The sample comprised blood. Receptor source: a woman aged 40-49 years with Graves' hyperthyroidism.

This chain joins TRBV12-3 or TRBV12-4 and TRBJ1-2; TRBD1 agrees at 12 bases. This CDR3 has 15 residues. The V segment lost 7 bases and the J segment 2 bases; nucleotides outside the gene matches: 5. CDR3 sequence (DNA): TGTGCCAGCACTCCGGGACAGGGGGCGAACTATGGCTACACCTTC. Its protein product is CASTPGQGANYGYTF.

In this sample, this clonotype turned up a few times. The chain uses TRBV6-2 or TRBV6-3 and TRBJ1-2; the D is unclear. CDR1 and CDR2 (germline): MNHEY, SVGEGT. The CDR3 contains 14 residues. V lost 0 bases to trimming and J lost 3 bases, with 8 bases between them. Written as DNA, the CDR3 is TGTGCCAGCAGTTACTCGACCAGATACTATGGCTACACCTTC. Amino acid sequence: CASSYSTRYYGYTF.

The chain employs TRBV27 and TRBJ2-7; D is unclear. Trimming shortened V by 7 bases and J by 2 bases, and 9 bases separated the two germline ends. There are 12 residues in the CDR3. CDR1 and CDR2 from the germline V gene are MNHEY and SMNVEV (reference sequence). The CDR3: CASKGSAYEQYF. CDR3 bases: TGTGCCAGCAAGGGCAGCGCCTACGAGCAGTACTTC.

V usage is TRBV30 and J usage is TRBJ2-7; D ambiguous. V was clipped by 0 bases and J by 0 bases, with 12 bases between them. Germline loops: CDR1 GTSNPN, CDR2 SVGIG (reference sequence). This CDR3 has 15 amino acids. CDR3 nucleotides: TGTGCCTGGAGTGTACTTGGCGGTAACTCCTACGAGCAGTACTTC. This sequence encodes CAWSVLGGNSYEQYF.

This clonotype was observed many times. V usage is TRBV7-2 and J usage is TRBJ2-1; 8 bases line up with TRBD2. The CDR3 runs 15 residues. V trimming: 0 bases; J trimming: 7 bases; junction bases outside the gene matches: 5. CDR1 is SGHTA, CDR2 FQGNSA, per germline. The CDR3 sequence: CASSLAAGARNEQFF. The CDR3 bases are TGTGCCAGCAGCTTAGCAGCGGGGGCCCGAAATGAGCAGTTCTTC.

At least ten counts were recorded for this clonotype. The chain has TRBV7-9 and TRBJ2-3; the match to TRBD2 covers 7 bases. CDR3 length: 17 amino acids. Germline V gives CDR1 SEHNR, CDR2 FQNEAQ (reference sequence). V lost 0 bases and J lost 3; bases outside the gene matches: 9. In DNA, the CDR3 is TGTGCCAGCAGCTTAGCGACGGCGGGAGAAGGGACAGATACGCAGTATTTT. Its translation is CASSLATAGEGTDTQYF. The full variable domain, with the rest looked up from reference TRBV7-9 and TRBJ2-3, is DTGVSQNPRHKITKRGQNVTFRCDPISEHNRLYWYRQTLGQGPEFLTYFQNEAQLEKSRLLSDRFSAERPKGSFSTLEIQRTEQGDSAMYLCASSLATAGEGTDTQYFGPGTRLTVL.

This clonotype was seen many times. The chain combines TRBV7-8 with TRBJ2-3, with 14 bases that match TRBD2. The V segment lost 5 bases and the J segment 6 bases; nucleotides outside the gene matches: 10. The CDR3 consists of 17 residues. CDR1 and CDR2 (germline): SGHVS, FQNEAQ. The CDR3 here is CASSQGLAGAGVDTQYF. For the CDR3, the DNA is TGTGCCAGCAGCCAGGGACTAGCGGGAGCGGGCGTTGATACGCAGTATTTT. The full variable domain, with the rest looked up from reference TRBV7-8 and TRBJ2-3, is GAGVSQSPRYKVAKRGQDVALRCDPISGHVSLFWYQQALGQGPEFLTYFQNEAQLDKSGLPSDRFFAERPEGSVSTLKIQRTQQEDSAVYLCASSQGLAGAGVDTQYFGPGTRLTVL.

Points on this clonotype: The junction differs from germline at one of its ends, possibly a read error. The chain links TRBV14 to TRBJ2-2, with D possibly TRBD1 on 6 matching bases. This CDR3 is 17 amino acids long. Germline CDR1 SGHDN, CDR2 FVKESK. The CDR3 DNA is TGTGCCAGCGGCCAAGTCAACCCGTGGGGGCCCACCGGGGAGCTGTTTTTT. Protein: CASGQVNPWGPTGELFF.

This clonotype was found many times. V gene TRBV5-8 combines with J gene TRBJ2-7; D is perhaps TRBD1 (5 bases). Germline CDR1 SGHTS, CDR2 YDEGEE. CDR3 length: 15 amino acids. V gave up 2 bases and J gave up 0 bases, with 12 bases separating them. Written as DNA, the CDR3 is TGTGCCAGCAGCTTAGTACAGGCCTTCTCCTACGAGCAGTACTTC. Protein product: CASSLVQAFSYEQYF.

The gene calls are TRBV28 and TRBJ2-1; 9 nucleotides line up with TRBD2. The CDR3 is made up of 18 amino acids. With 0 bases clipped from V and 5 bases from J, the junction kept 11 bases outside the gene matches. Germline CDR1 and CDR2: MDHEN and SYDVKM. CDR3 nucleotide sequence: TGTGCCAGCAGTTTATGGCGGGGGGGGCGGGAGGGTCACAATGAGCAGTTCTTC. Translating gives CASSLWRGGREGHNEQFF.

The CDR3: CASSPHPSGSFWETQYF. The CDR3 DNA reads as TGTGCCAGCAGCCCACACCCTAGCGGGAGCTTTTGGGAGACCCAGTACTTC. The chain combines TRBV7-2 with TRBJ2-5; TRBD2 aligns across 10 bases. V shed 5 bases, J shed 5 bases, and the junction held 14 bases outside the gene matches. CDR1 is SGHTA and CDR2 is FQGNSA in the germline V gene. The CDR3 runs to 17 residues.

This clonotype was recorded at least ten times. The J gene is TRBJ2-7, the V gene TRBV20-1; either TRBD1 or TRBD2 may supply D (5 bases each). The CDR3 runs 14 residues. Germline lookup yields CDR1 DFQATT and CDR2 SNEGSKA (reference sequence). V lost 3 bases, J lost 0 bases, and 12 bases lay in between. The CDR3 region is CSASSAGSSYEQYF. In DNA form, the CDR3 reads TGCAGTGCTAGTTCCGCAGGGAGCTCCTACGAGCAGTACTTC.

This clonotype was counted at least ten times. This chain connects TRBV6-1 to TRBJ2-7; 10 nucleotides line up with TRBD1. The CDR3 sequence is 14 residues long. V shed 5 bases, J shed 4 bases, and the junction held 5 bases outside the gene matches. Germline CDR1 reads MNHNS; CDR2 reads SASEGT. CDR3 DNA sequence: TGTGCCAGCAGTACACGGACAGGGGGGTACGAGCAGTACTTC. This translates into CASSTRTGGYEQYF.

The chain recombines TRBV19 with TRBJ1-2, with TRBD1 matching over 9 bases. CDR3 length equals 15 residues. Germline V CDR1 and CDR2: LNHDA, SQIVND (reference sequence). The V segment lost 5 bases and the J segment 5 bases; nucleotides outside the gene matches: 9. The CDR3 bases are TGTGCCAGTAGTCCGCGGACAGGGGTACGGTATGGCTACACCTTC. Its translation is CASSPRTGVRYGYTF.

The rearrangement links TRBV4-2 to TRBJ1-5, with D maybe TRBD1 (5 bases). Germline V CDR1 and CDR2: LGHNA, YNFKEQ. This CDR3 has 15 residues. Between the trimmed V and J ends, which lost 1 base and 3 bases, there was a span of 10 bases. The CDR3 DNA follows: TGTGCCAGCAGCCAAGCGGGGCTGTTCAATCAGCCCCAGCATTTT. Translated, it gives CASSQAGLFNQPQHF.

The gene calls are TRBV7-3 and TRBJ1-6; 9 bases match TRBD1. CDR1 and CDR2 (germline): SGHTA, FQGTGA. The CDR3 covers 20 residues. The V and J ends lost 6 bases and 5 bases, in that order; junction bases with no gene match: 20. The chain's CDR3 is CASRKARRYRGRRNNSPLHF. The CDR3, as DNA: TGTGCCAGCAGAAAAGCTCGGCGGTACAGGGGGCGCCGGAATAATTCACCCCTCCACTTT.

This chain connects TRBV19 to TRBJ2-5; 8 bases fit TRBD2. CDR3 length: 17 amino acids. Germline CDR1 reads LNHDA; CDR2 reads SQIVND (reference sequence). The junction had 9 bases not matched to a gene; V was cut back by 3 bases and J by 0 bases. The CDR3 DNA is TGTGCCAGTAGTATTTGGGCGGGAGGAACGAACCAAGAGACCCAGTACTTC. It translates to CASSIWAGGTNQETQYF.

This clonotype has a count of ten or more. At one end the junction does not follow the germline gene, possibly because of a read error. The J gene is TRBJ1-4, the V gene TRBV20-1, with no clear D. The CDR3 consists of 15 residues. In germline, CDR1 is DFQATT, CDR2 SNEGSKA (reference sequence). The CDR3 nucleotides read TGCAGTGCCAGAGCAAGGACCCCAACTAATGAAAAACTGTTTTTT. Its protein is CSARARTPTNEKLFF.

The chain is built from TRBV7-2 and TRBJ1-2, with a weak D call TRBD1 (5 bases). Germline V gene sequence: CDR1 SGHTA, CDR2 FQGNSA. Trimming pared 1 base from V and 0 bases from J, leaving 9 bases between. This CDR3 contains 15 residues. The CDR3 sequence is CASSLDMGPNYGYTF. CDR3 DNA sequence: TGTGCCAGCAGCTTAGATATGGGGCCTAACTATGGCTACACCTTC.

This chain links TRBV30 with TRBJ2-1; D unresolved. The V gene's germline CDR1 is GTSNPN and CDR2 SVGIG (reference sequence). The CDR3 has 13 residues. Deletions cut 1 base from V and 9 bases from J, with 13 bases between. The CDR3 DNA reads as TGTGCCTGGAGTGCCGGGTTGATGGGTGAGCAGTTCTTC. It encodes CAWSAGLMGEQFF.

This clonotype has a count of ten or more. The CDR3 sequence: CASSLPTGRNTEAFF. CDR3 bases: TGTGCCAGCAGCTTACCGACAGGGCGGAACACTGAAGCTTTCTTT. The rearrangement links TRBV7-9 to TRBJ1-1, with TRBD1 matching over 7 bases. The CDR3 extends over 15 amino acids. Trimming took 2 bases from V and 1 from J; bases not matched to a gene: 4. The germline V gene has CDR1 SEHNR and CDR2 FQNEAQ (reference sequence).

This clonotype was recorded at least ten times. The junction departs from germline at one end; a sequencing error may be responsible. The rearrangement links TRBV7-7 to TRBJ2-3; weak D call: TRBD2 (6 bases). Germline lookup yields CDR1 SSHAT and CDR2 FNYEAQ (reference sequence). The CDR3 covers 15 residues. CDR3: CASSPLATSTDTQYF. CDR3 in DNA: TGTGCTAGCAGTCCTCTAGCGACCAGCACAGATACGCAGTATTTT.

A word on this clonotype: The germline gene is not matched at one end of the junction; a read error may be the cause. This chain uses TRBV5-8 with TRBJ2-3; the match to TRBD2 covers 12 bases. The CDR3 runs 15 residues. Germline values: CDR1 SGHTS, CDR2 YDEGEE. Here the CDR3 DNA reads TGTGCCGGCAGTAGACTAGCGGGAGAGGCAGATACGCAGTATTTT. This gives the protein CAGSRLAGEADTQYF.

This clonotype was seen many times. The rearrangement links TRBV12-3 or TRBV12-4 to TRBJ1-5, with no clear D. V was pared by 7 bases and J by 6 bases, with 19 bases between. The CDR3 is 15 residues long. The CDR3 spells CASNPTWASGQPQHF. Written as DNA, the CDR3 is TGTGCCAGCAACCCTACCTGGGCGTCGGGTCAGCCCCAGCATTTT.

This clonotype was counted many times. The rearrangement links TRBV20-1 to TRBJ1-5; no reliable D call. CDR3 length equals 15 residues. Germline CDR1 reads DFQATT; CDR2 reads SNEGSKA (reference sequence). The V and J ends lost 3 bases and 4 bases respectively, with 16 bases between them. The CDR3 coding sequence is TGCAGTGCTAGTATCCAGGAGGGTACAAATCAGCCCCAGCATTTT. This gives the protein CSASIQEGTNQPQHF.

Many counts were recorded for this clonotype. The chain is built from TRBV12-3 or TRBV12-4 and TRBJ2-2, with a tentative D call TRBD1 (6 bases). The V gene lost 8 bases and the J gene lost 4 bases, with 11 bases spanning the gap. The CDR3 length is 13 residues. The CDR3, as DNA: TGTGCCAGCGGTACAGGGCGCACCGGGGAGCTGTTTTTT. It yields the protein CASGTGRTGELFF.

This clonotype has a count of ten or more. The chain recombines TRBV20-1 with TRBJ2-3; 14 bases agree with TRBD2. The CDR3 has 16 residues. Germline trimming cut 4 bases from V and 1 base from J; bases unmatched to any gene: 4. The V gene's germline CDR1 is DFQATT and CDR2 SNEGSKA (reference sequence). The chain's CDR3 is CSATGTSGSRTDTQYF. The CDR3, as DNA: TGCAGTGCTACCGGGACTAGCGGGAGTCGCACAGATACGCAGTATTTT.

V and J are TRBV2 and TRBJ1-4, with D possibly being TRBD1 (5 bases). Trimming took 7 bases from V and 2 from J, leaving 14 bases between them. The CDR3 covers 15 residues. Germline V gene data show CDR1 as SNHLY and CDR2 as FYNNEI. CDR3 DNA sequence: TGTGCCAGCATACCGGGGCTCGGGACTAATGAAAAACTGTTTTTT. It yields the protein CASIPGLGTNEKLFF.

In its sample, this clonotype was seen many times. This chain uses TRBV18 with TRBJ2-1; 12 bases are a match to TRBD1. Germline CDR1 is KGHSH and CDR2 is LQKENI. With V trimmed by 6 bases and J by 7 bases, 10 bases remained unmatched. The CDR3 sequence is 16 residues long. The CDR3 protein is CASSLPGQGAWNEQFF. CDR3 bases: TGTGCCAGCTCGCTACCGGGACAGGGGGCTTGGAATGAGCAGTTCTTC.

The table lists this clonotype with many counts. The chain is built from TRBV20-1 and TRBJ2-5, with 10 bases fitting TRBD2. This CDR3 comprises 16 residues. Germline V gives CDR1 DFQATT, CDR2 SNEGSKA (reference sequence). V was clipped by 5 bases and J by 1 base; unmatched bases: 10. This CDR3 reads CSAEGPLAGIQETQYF. The DNA of the CDR3 is TGCAGTGCTGAGGGTCCACTAGCGGGAATCCAAGAGACCCAGTACTTC.